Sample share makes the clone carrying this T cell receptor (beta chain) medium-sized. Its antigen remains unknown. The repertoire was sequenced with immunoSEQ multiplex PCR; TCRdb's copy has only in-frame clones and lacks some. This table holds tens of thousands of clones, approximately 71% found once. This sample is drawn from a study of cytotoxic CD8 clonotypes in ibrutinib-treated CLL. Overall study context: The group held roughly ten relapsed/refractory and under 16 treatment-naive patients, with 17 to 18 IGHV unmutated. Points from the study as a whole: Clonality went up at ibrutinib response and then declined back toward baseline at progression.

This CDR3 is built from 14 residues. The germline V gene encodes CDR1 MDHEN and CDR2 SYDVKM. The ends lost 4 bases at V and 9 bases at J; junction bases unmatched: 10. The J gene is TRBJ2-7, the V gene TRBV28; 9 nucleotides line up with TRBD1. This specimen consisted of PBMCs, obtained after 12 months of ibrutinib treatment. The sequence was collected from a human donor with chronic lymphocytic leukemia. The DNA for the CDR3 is TGTGCCAGCAGTTCACCACAGGGGGCGTTCGGGCAGTACTTC. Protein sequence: CASSSPQGAFGQYF.